This section outlines one T cell receptor (beta chain) sequence together with its context. The CDR3 extends over 14 amino acids. Trimming took 5 bases from V and 2 from J, leaving 12 bases between them. The germline gives CDR1 SGHTA, CDR2 FQGNSA. This specimen belongs to a study of blood T cell repertoires in COVID-19. Study-level information: Sites in the United States, Italy and Spain provided acute and convalescent COVID-19 samples. PBMCs, B-cell-depleted T cells, or T cells provided the cDNA or gDNA that made up the material.

In the original analysis: Reference gene primer amplification in the assay estimated nucleated cell counts. Some clones are missing from TCRdb's copy, which holds only in-frame ones; the method was immunoSEQ multiplex PCR. V and J calls and clone size are those listed in that table; D and trimming were worked out from the DNA. Of some 180,000 clones in the sample, 70% to 90% were seen once. This clonotype was obtained from a man between 60 and 70 years old with active or convalescent COVID-19. The sequenced sample was peripheral blood. This sequence joins TRBV7-2 and TRBJ2-5; D gene uncertain. The CDR3 sequence: CASSQARSQETQYF. The CDR3 nucleotides read TGTGCCAGCAGCCAAGCTAGGTCGCAAGAGACCCAGTACTTC.